Following are 2 T cell receptor beta chains from one sample sequenced in a study of T cells in Graves' hyperthyroidism and ophthalmopathy. RNA transcripts yielded amplified TCR beta CDR3 regions. Using the HTBI primer set, a first-round RT-PCR was run on the TCR CDR3. MiXCR was run by TCRdb on the multiplex PCR reads, yielding one entry per CDR3 protein. The sample has almost 600,000 distinct CDR3 sequences, approximately 15% seen once; the top ten hold less than 6%. The sample taken for sequencing was blood. These receptors originate from a woman between 25 and 40 years old with Graves' hyperthyroidism that later progressed to Graves' ophthalmopathy.

Only a few counts were recorded for this clonotype. The gene calls are TRBV9 and TRBJ2-7; 11 nucleotides align to TRBD2. The ends lost 3 bases at V and 6 bases at J; junction bases unmatched: 8. This CDR3 is built from 15 residues. The germline V gene has CDR1 SGDLS and CDR2 YYNGEE. In nucleotides, the CDR3 is TGTGCCAGCAGCGGAGCCGGGACTAGCGGACCCGAGCAGTACTTC. It yields the protein CASSGAGTSGPEQYF.

This clonotype was picked up a small number of times. The V call is TRBV30, the J call TRBJ1-1, with D perhaps TRBD1 (5 bases). The germline CDR1 and CDR2 sequences are GTSNPN and SVGIG (reference sequence). Trimming pared 0 bases from V and 3 bases from J, leaving 11 bases between. There are 14 residues in the CDR3. The CDR3 reads CAWSVNRGDTEAFF. CDR3 DNA sequence: TGTGCCTGGAGTGTAAACCGGGGGGACACTGAAGCTTTCTTT.